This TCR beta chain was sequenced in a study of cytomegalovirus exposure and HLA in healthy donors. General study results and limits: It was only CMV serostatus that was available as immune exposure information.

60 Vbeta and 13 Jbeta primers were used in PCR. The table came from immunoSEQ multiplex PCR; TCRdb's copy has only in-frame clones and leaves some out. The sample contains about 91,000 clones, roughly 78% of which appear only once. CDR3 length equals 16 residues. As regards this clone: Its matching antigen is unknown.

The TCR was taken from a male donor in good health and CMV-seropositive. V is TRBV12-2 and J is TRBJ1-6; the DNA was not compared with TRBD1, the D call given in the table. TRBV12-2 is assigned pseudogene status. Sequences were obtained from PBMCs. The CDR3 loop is CASRKGQGRRNSPLHF. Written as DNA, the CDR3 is TGTGCAAGTCGCAAGGGACAGGGCAGACGGAATTCACCCCTCCACTTT.